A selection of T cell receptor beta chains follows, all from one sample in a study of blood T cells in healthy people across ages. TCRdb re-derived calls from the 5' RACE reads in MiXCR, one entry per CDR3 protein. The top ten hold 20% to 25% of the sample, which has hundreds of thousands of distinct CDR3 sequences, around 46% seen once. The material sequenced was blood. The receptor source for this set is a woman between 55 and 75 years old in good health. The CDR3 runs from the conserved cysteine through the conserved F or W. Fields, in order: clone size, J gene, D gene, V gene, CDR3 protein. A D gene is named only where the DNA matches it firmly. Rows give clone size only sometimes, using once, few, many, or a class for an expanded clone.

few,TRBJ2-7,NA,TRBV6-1,CASSEGGPVYEQYF
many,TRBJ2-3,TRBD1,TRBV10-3,CAITGTGLTDTQYF
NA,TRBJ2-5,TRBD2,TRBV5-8,CASSLYDGTRESTQYF
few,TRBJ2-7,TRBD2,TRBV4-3,CASSQASSGRGYEQYF
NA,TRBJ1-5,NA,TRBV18,CASSPMRQPNQPQHF
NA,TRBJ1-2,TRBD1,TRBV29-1,CSVVAGGAYGYTF
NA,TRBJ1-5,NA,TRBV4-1,CASSQGGVGNQPQHF
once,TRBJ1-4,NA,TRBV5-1,CASSSEVRVATNEKLFF
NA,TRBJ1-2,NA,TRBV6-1,CASRERQDYGYTF
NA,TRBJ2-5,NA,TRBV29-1,CSVEGVTETQYF
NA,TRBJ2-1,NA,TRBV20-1,CSARESLDRSSEQFF
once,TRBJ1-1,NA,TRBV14,CASSRINRISNTEAFF
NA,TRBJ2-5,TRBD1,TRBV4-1,CASSQDGGTGQETQYF
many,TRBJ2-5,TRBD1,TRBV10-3,CAISASHPRDRKNQETQYF
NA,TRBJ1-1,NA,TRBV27,CASSLSQGDTEAFF
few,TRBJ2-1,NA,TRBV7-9,CASSLVFYEQFF
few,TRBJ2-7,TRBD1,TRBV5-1,CASSPSSTGTEQYF
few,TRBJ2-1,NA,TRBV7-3,CASSDSGTYNEQFF
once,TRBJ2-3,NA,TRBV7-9,CASSFYGEAADAQYF
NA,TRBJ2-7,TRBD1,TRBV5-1,CASSWGQHYEQYF
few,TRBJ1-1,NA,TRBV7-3,CASGEGLNTEAFF
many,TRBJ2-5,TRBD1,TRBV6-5,CASSPTDREREQYF
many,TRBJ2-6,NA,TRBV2,CASSVRGAGANVLTF
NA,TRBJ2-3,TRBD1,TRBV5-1,CASSLAGQGYDTQYF
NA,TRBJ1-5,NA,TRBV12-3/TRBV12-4,CASSLRADQPQHF